This T cell receptor (beta chain) was sequenced for a study of cytomegalovirus exposure and HLA in healthy donors. Study-wide points: In terms of immune exposure information, only CMV serostatus was available. Relative to equally common others, HLA-associated TCR beta chains showed greater clonal expansion in a later analysis.

On this clone: What it recognizes is unknown.

PCR used 60 Vbeta primers and 13 Jbeta primers. Method: immunoSEQ multiplex PCR; TCRdb's copy keeps in-frame clones and lacks some. The table shows 150,000 to 200,000 clones, with more than 65% occurring only once. The length of the CDR3 is 15 residues. V gave up 8 bases and J gave up 5 bases; unmatched junction bases: 11. Per germline, CDR1 LGHNA and CDR2 YSLEER. The chain is built from TRBV4-3 and TRBJ1-1; TRBD1 aligns across 10 bases. The clonotype comes from a woman between 40 and 55 years old in good health and CMV-seropositive. The sample consisted of PBMCs. The DNA for the CDR3 is TGCGCCAGCGGCTCTCGACAGGGGGCAAGGACTGAAGCTTTCTTT. This encodes CASGSRQGARTEAFF.